The T cell receptor (beta chain) under discussion was sequenced for a study of blood T cell repertoires in COVID-19. Germline CDR1 is LNHDA and CDR2 is SQIVND (reference sequence). This CDR3 contains 15 residues. V gave up 2 bases and J gave up 3 bases, with 13 bases separating them. TCRdb's table, derived via immunoSEQ multiplex PCR, lists solely in-frame clones and lacks some. The sample holds tens of thousands of clones, about 87% seen once. The TCR originated in a man in his fifties with active COVID-19. The sample taken for sequencing was peripheral blood. This chain links TRBV19 with TRBJ1-2, with no clear D. CDR3 coding DNA: TGTGCCAGTAGTATATCCCGGGAGGGCGACTATGGCTACACCTTC. As protein: CASSISREGDYGYTF.